The 24 T cell receptor beta chains below all came from one sample that was sequenced in a study of T cells in Graves' hyperthyroidism and ophthalmopathy. There were TCR beta CDR3 regions amplified from RNA transcripts. The study used the HTBI primer set for a first-round RT-PCR of the TCR CDR3. MiXCR, run by TCRdb on the multiplex PCR reads, gives a single entry per CDR3 protein. The data contain roughly 510,000 distinct CDR3 sequences, around 21% of them seen just once; the ten biggest clones take up roughly 29%. Material: blood. These receptors all stem from a man aged 18-30 years with Graves' hyperthyroidism.

This clonotype was seen at least ten times. The gene calls are TRBV6-5 and TRBJ1-2, with 11 bases lining up with TRBD1. V shed 9 bases and J 4 bases; nucleotides not matched to a gene: 7. This CDR3 has 14 residues. Germline V lookup: CDR1 MNHEY, CDR2 SVGAGI. CDR3 protein: CASGGTGGIYGYTF. CDR3 nucleotide sequence: TGTGCCAGTGGGGGGACAGGGGGTATCTATGGCTACACCTTC.

This chain links TRBV6-5 with TRBJ2-7; tentative D call: TRBD2 (5 bases). Germline CDR1 MNHEY, CDR2 SVGAGI. V lost 1 base to trimming and J lost 2 bases, with 12 bases between them. This CDR3 region has 15 residues. The CDR3 protein is CASSYFSTGTYEQYF. In DNA form, the CDR3 reads TGTGCCAGCAGTTACTTTTCGACGGGAACCTACGAGCAGTACTTC.

This clonotype was seen repeatedly, ten times or more. The J gene is TRBJ2-2, the V gene TRBV6-2 or TRBV6-3, with D possibly TRBD1 on 7 matching bases. This CDR3 is 17 amino acids long. Germline CDR1 MNHEY, CDR2 SVGEGT. The V end lost 4 bases, the J end lost 5 bases, and 20 bases lay between the germline ends. This chain's CDR3 is CASSSLSGGLVTGELFF. The CDR3, as DNA: TGTGCCAGCAGTTCTCTCTCAGGGGGGCTCGTAACCGGGGAGCTGTTTTTT.

This clonotype was seen many times. The rearrangement joins TRBV12-3 or TRBV12-4 to TRBJ1-2; maybe TRBD1 (5 bases). The length of the CDR3 is 15 residues. Between the trimmed V and J ends, which lost 3 bases and 7 bases, there was a span of 18 bases. The CDR3: CASSFNPGNPSGYTF. The CDR3 DNA follows: TGTGCCAGCAGTTTTAACCCAGGGAACCCCTCTGGCTACACCTTC.

This clonotype was detected only a few times. This rearrangement joins TRBV7-9 to TRBJ2-2; D is undetermined. This CDR3 contains 14 residues. Trimming removed 5 bases from V and 1 base from J, with 8 bases in between. Germline V gives CDR1 SEHNR, CDR2 FQNEAQ (reference sequence). The CDR3 DNA sequence: TGTGCCAGCAGCCCCAGACAGAACACCGGGGAGCTGTTTTTT. Translated: CASSPRQNTGELFF.

The genes are TRBV20-1 and TRBJ1-5; D is possibly TRBD1 (6 bases). Trimming left V 0 bases short and J 1 base short, with 16 bases between. Germline V gene sequence: CDR1 DFQATT, CDR2 SNEGSKA (reference sequence). The CDR3 consists of 17 residues. The CDR3 DNA sequence: TGCAGTGCTAGAGATCGTAGGGGGGGAACGAGCAATCAGCCCCAGCATTTT. This encodes CSARDRRGGTSNQPQHF.

In its sample, this clonotype was seen once. This chain links TRBV20-1 with TRBJ1-2; perhaps TRBD1 as D (5 bases). The CDR3 covers 13 residues. The V and J ends lost 6 bases and 8 bases respectively, with 19 bases between them. Germline loops: CDR1 DFQATT, CDR2 SNEGSKA (reference sequence). The CDR3 reads CSALSRVWGGYTF. DNA of the CDR3: TGCAGTGCCCTGAGCAGGGTGTGGGGCGGCTACACCTTC.

Notes on this clonotype: One junction end disagrees with the germline gene, perhaps due to a read error. CDR3 residues: CASSVDTANYGYTF. The CDR3 bases are TGTGCCAGCAGTGTGGACACAGCTAACTATGGTTACACCTTC. This chain links TRBV6-1 with TRBJ1-2; the D gene is possibly TRBD1 (5 bases). This CDR3 is 14 amino acids long. Germline V lookup: CDR1 MNHNS, CDR2 SASEGT.

The J gene is TRBJ2-5, the V gene TRBV24-1; D unresolved. The CDR3 length is 12 residues. Trimming stripped 5 bases from V and 2 bases from J, with 5 bases between. In germline, CDR1 is KGHDR, CDR2 SFDVKD. The CDR3: CATSGLQETQYF. DNA of the CDR3: TGTGCCACCAGTGGGCTACAAGAGACCCAGTACTTC.

This clonotype was seen a few times. A read error is possible here, since a much larger clone lies one base away. The chain has TRBV28 and TRBJ2-2; TRBD1 matches 9 bases. V gave up 6 bases and J gave up 2 bases; unmatched junction bases: 4. The CDR3 covers 15 residues. Germline CDR1 MDHEN, CDR2 SYDVKM. Here the CDR3 reads CASRGTGRNTGELFF. CDR3 DNA sequence: TGTGCCAGCAGGGGGACAGGGCGCAACACCGGGGAGCTGTTTTTT.

This clonotype has only a few counts. V is TRBV6-2 or TRBV6-3 and J is TRBJ2-7; D ambiguous. CDR3 length: 12 residues. The germline V and J ends were trimmed by 0 bases and 9 bases, with 9 bases remaining between them. Germline V gene lookup returns CDR1 MNHEY and CDR2 SVGEGT. Here the CDR3 DNA reads TGTGCCAGCAGTTACTCGATGTCGAGGCAGTACTTC. It is translated as CASSYSMSRQYF.

In this sample, this clonotype turned up a few times. J is TRBJ1-1 and V is TRBV28; no reliable D call. Germline V gene sequence: CDR1 MDHEN, CDR2 SYDVKM. CDR3 length: 14 amino acids. V lost 2 bases, J lost 4 bases, and 11 bases lay in between. In nucleotides, the CDR3 is TGTGCCAGCAGTTTAGAGGTGTTTGGCACTGAAGCTTTCTTT. Translation: CASSLEVFGTEAFF.

The chain links TRBV12-5 to TRBJ2-2, with a possible D match to TRBD1 (6 bases). The CDR3 sequence is 13 residues long. From germline, CDR1 is LGHNT and CDR2 FRNRAP. V was shortened by 4 bases and J by 9 bases, with 12 bases between the two germline ends. CDR3 in DNA: TGTGCTAGTGGTTCATGGGACAACCGGGAGCTGTTTTTT. Its translation is CASGSWDNRELFF.

To note about this clonotype: A read error may be the cause here, since a much bigger clone is one base away. V is TRBV6-2 or TRBV6-3 and J is TRBJ1-5; D ambiguous. The CDR3 loop spans 13 amino acids. Germline CDR1 reads MNHEY; CDR2 reads SVGEGT. V was shortened by 2 bases and J by 6 bases, with 8 bases between the two germline ends. The CDR3 DNA reads as TGTGCCAGCAGTTACGGAGTCTCTCAGCCCCAGCATTTT. This encodes CASSYGVSQPQHF.

This clonotype was seen a few times. V is TRBV20-1 and J is TRBJ2-4; perhaps D is TRBD1 or TRBD2 (6 bases each). The germline V and J ends were trimmed by 4 bases and 0 bases, with 13 bases remaining between them. The CDR3 is made up of 15 amino acids. Germline values: CDR1 DFQATT, CDR2 SNEGSKA (reference sequence). The CDR3 nucleotides are TGCAGTGCTATACGGGGGCCGCTAGCCAAAAACATTCAGTACTTC. Translated, it gives CSAIRGPLAKNIQYF.

This clonotype was recorded at least ten times. The CDR3, as DNA: TGTGCCAGTAACTCTGCGTGGGACACTGAAGCTTTCTTT. This codes for CASNSAWDTEAFF. The chain recombines TRBV19 with TRBJ1-1, with D unclear. CDR1 is LNHDA and CDR2 is SQIVND in the germline V gene (reference sequence). This CDR3 comprises 13 residues. V was clipped by 7 bases and J by 3 bases, with 12 bases between them.

This clonotype was counted many times. The DNA for the CDR3 is TGTGCCAGCAGTTCCCCGGGGGAGGGGGCCAATGGCTACACCTTC. It codes for CASSSPGEGANGYTF. The V and J genes are TRBV6-5 and TRBJ1-2; 7 nucleotides match TRBD1. The V segment lost 4 bases and the J segment 6 bases; nucleotides outside the gene matches: 11. This CDR3 is built from 15 residues. Germline V gene lookup returns CDR1 MNHEY and CDR2 SVGAGI.

This chain uses TRBV7-8 with TRBJ2-2, with D uncertain. Germline values: CDR1 SGHVS, CDR2 FQNEAQ. This CDR3 is built from 11 residues. Trimming left V 5 bases short and J 10 bases short, with 8 bases between. The CDR3 is CASSPPEELFF. DNA of the CDR3: TGTGCCAGCAGCCCCCCCGAGGAGCTGTTTTTT.

This clonotype was recorded many times. This chain links TRBV28 with TRBJ1-2; D gene ambiguous. Trimming cost V 3 bases and J 3 bases, with 5 bases left between them. Germline lookup yields CDR1 MDHEN and CDR2 SYDVKM. This CDR3 region has 12 residues. The CDR3 region has the DNA TGTGCCAGCAGTTTTCGAGACTATGGCTACACCTTC. It specifies CASSFRDYGYTF.

This clonotype has at least ten counts. The rearrangement links TRBV20-1 to TRBJ2-5, with a weak D call TRBD2 (5 bases). Per the germline V gene, CDR1 is DFQATT and CDR2 is SNEGSKA (reference sequence). There are 15 residues in the CDR3. V was shortened by 1 base and J by 3 bases, with 15 bases between the two germline ends. CDR3 bases: TGCAGTGCTAGAGTCCGGAGTGACGGGGAAGAGACCCAGTACTTC. Its protein is CSARVRSDGEETQYF.

The rearrangement links TRBV20-1 to TRBJ2-7, with 9 bases aligning to TRBD1. The CDR3 covers 13 residues. V was clipped by 3 bases and J by 2 bases; unmatched bases: 2. Germline assignment: CDR1 DFQATT and CDR2 SNEGSKA (reference sequence). DNA of the CDR3: TGCAGTGCTAGGGGGACAGGGCCCTACGAGCAGTACTTC. Translated: CSARGTGPYEQYF.

A note on this clonotype: Just one base apart from a much larger clone, this may be a read error. The chain employs TRBV9 and TRBJ1-1; D uncertain. The CDR3 has 13 residues. CDR1 is SGDLS and CDR2 is YYNGEE in the germline V gene. CDR3 sequence reads: CASSVGGSTEACF. CDR3 coding DNA: TGTGCCAGCAGCGTAGGAGGGTCCACTGAAGCTTGCTTT.

V is TRBV7-2 and J is TRBJ2-5; either TRBD1 or TRBD2 may supply D (7 bases each). V lost 5 bases and J lost 3, with 19 bases in between. Germline CDR1 reads SGHTA; CDR2 reads FQGNSA. This CDR3 has 16 amino acids. As DNA, the CDR3 is TGTGCCAGCAGCACACGAGGGGGCGCGGGAGAAGAGACCCAGTACTTC. Amino acids: CASSTRGGAGEETQYF.

This clonotype was detected only once. This chain's CDR3 is CASSLGSGRNEQYF. The CDR3 nucleotides are TGTGCCAGCAGCTTAGGTAGCGGGAGGAACGAGCAGTACTTC. This chain connects TRBV7-2 to TRBJ2-7, with 10 bases matching TRBD2. Looked up from germline, CDR1 is SGHTA and CDR2 is FQGNSA. The CDR3 is 14 residues long. Germline trimming cut 1 base from V and 5 bases from J; bases unmatched to any gene: 2.